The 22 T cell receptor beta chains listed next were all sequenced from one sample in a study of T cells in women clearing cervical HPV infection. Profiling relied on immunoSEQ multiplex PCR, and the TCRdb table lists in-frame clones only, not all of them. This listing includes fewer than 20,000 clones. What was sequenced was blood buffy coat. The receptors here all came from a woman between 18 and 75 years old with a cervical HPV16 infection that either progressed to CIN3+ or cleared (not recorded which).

The CDR3: CSAQGIDYYSNQPQHF. The sequenced part of the CDR3 DNA is TGCAGTGCTCAGGGGATCGATTACTATAGCAATCAGCCC. The chain combines TRBV20-1 with TRBJ1-5; D perhaps matches TRBD1 (6 bases). The sequence runs out 3 residues before the end of the CDR3; the remainder is reconstructed from the germline J gene. Between the trimmed V and J ends, which lost 5 bases and 0 bases, there was a span of 17 bases. This CDR3 has 16 amino acids. Looked up from germline, CDR1 is DFQATT and CDR2 is SNEGSKA (reference sequence).

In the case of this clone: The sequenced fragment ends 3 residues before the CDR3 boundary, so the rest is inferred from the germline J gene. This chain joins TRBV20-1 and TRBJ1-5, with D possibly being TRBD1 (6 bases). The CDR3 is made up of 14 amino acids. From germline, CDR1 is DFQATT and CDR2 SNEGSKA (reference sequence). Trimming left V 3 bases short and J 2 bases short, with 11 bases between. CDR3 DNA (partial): TGCAGTGCTAGTTGGGGGCGAGGCAATCAGCCC. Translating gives CSASWGRGNQP. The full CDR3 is CSASWGRGNQPQHF.

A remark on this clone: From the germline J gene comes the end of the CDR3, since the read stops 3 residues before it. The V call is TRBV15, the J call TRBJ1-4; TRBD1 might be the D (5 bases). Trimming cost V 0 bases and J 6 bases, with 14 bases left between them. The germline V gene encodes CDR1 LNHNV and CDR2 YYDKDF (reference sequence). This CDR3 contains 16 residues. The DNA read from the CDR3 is TGTGCCACCAGCAGAGATCGGGGGTTGGAGTATGAAAAA. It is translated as CATSRDRGLEYEK. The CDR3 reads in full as CATSRDRGLEYEKLFF.

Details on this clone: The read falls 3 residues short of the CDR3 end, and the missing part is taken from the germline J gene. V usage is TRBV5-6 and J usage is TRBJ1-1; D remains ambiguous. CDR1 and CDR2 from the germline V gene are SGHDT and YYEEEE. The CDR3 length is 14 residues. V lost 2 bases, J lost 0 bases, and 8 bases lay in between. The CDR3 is CASSFRSLNTEAFF. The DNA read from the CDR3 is TGTGCCAGCAGCTTTCGCAGTCTGAACACTGAA.

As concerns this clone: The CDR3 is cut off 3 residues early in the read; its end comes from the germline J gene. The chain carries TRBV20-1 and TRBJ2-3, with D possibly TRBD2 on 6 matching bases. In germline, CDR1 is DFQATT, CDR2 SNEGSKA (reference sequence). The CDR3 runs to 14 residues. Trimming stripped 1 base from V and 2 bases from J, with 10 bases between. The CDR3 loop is CSARGTKATDTQYF. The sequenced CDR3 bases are TGCAGTGCTAGAGGGACTAAGGCCACAGATACG.

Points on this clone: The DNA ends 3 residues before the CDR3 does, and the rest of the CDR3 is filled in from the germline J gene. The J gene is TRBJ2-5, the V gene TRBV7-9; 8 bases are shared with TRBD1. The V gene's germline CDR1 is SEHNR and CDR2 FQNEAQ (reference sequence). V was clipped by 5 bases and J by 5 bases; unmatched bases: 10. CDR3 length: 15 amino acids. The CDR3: CASSPGDRDRETQYF. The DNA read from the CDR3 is TGTGCCAGCAGCCCCGGGGACCGGGACAGGGAGACC.

The CDR3 loop is CSATGQGGNIQYF. The covered CDR3 bases are TGCAGTGCTACTGGACAGGGCGGAAACATT. The rearrangement uses TRBV20-1 and TRBJ2-4; TRBD1 matches at 8 bases. The CDR3 end is not reached by the read, which stops 3 residues before it; the germline J gene fills it in. Germline-derived CDR1 and CDR2 are DFQATT and SNEGSKA (reference sequence). The CDR3 sequence is 13 residues long. V shed 4 bases, J shed 6 bases, and the junction held 5 bases outside the gene matches.

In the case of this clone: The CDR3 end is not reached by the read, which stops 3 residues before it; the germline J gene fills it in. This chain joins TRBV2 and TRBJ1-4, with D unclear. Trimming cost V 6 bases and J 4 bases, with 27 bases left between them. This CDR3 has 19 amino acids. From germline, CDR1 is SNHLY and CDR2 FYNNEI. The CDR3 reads CASREQRARPSGINEKLFF. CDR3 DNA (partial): TGTGCCAGCAGAGAGCAAAGGGCCCGACCGTCGGGGATTAATGAAAAA. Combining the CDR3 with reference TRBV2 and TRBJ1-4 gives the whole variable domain EPEVTQTPSHQVTQMGQEVILRCVPISNHLYFYWYRQILGQKVEFLVSFYNNEISEKSEIFDDQFSVERPDGSNFTLKIRSTKLEDSAMYFCASREQRARPSGINEKLFFGSGTQLSVL.

The CDR3 reads CASSETKSYPDTQYF. CDR3 bases read: TGTGCCAGCAGTGAAACGAAATCCTATCCAGATACG. The gene calls are TRBV6-1 and TRBJ2-3, with D unresolved. Read coverage stops 3 residues before the CDR3 terminus; the germline J gene supplies the remainder. Germline V CDR1 and CDR2: MNHNS, SASEGT. V lost 2 bases, J lost 4 bases, and 13 bases lay in between. The CDR3 is 15 amino acids.

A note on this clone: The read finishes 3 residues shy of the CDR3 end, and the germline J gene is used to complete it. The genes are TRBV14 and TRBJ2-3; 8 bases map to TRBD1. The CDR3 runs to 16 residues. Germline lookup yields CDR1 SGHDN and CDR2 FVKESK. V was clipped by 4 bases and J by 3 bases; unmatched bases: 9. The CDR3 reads CASSRIRGPVTDTQYF. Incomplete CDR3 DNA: TGTGCCAGCAGCCGCATCAGGGGGCCGGTGACAGATACG.

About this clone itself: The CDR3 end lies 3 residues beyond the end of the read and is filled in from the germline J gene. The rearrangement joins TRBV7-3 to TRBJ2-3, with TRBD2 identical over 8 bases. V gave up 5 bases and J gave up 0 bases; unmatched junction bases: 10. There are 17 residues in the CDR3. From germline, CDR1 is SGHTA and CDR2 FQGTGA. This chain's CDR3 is CASSPTPERESTDTQYF. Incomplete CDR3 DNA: TGTGCCAGCAGCCCAACCCCAGAGCGGGAGAGCACAGATACG. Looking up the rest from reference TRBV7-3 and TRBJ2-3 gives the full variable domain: GAGVSQTPSNKVTEKGKYVELRCDPISGHTALYWYRQSLGQGPEFLIYFQGTGAADDSGLPNDRFFAVRPEGSVSTLKIQRTERGDSAVYLCASSPTPERESTDTQYFGPGTRLTVL.

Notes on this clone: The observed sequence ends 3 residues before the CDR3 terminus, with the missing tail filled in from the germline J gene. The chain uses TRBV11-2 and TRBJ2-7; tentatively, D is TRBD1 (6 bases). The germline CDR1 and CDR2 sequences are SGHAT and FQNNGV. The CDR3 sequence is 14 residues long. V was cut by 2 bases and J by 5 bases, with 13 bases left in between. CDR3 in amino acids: CASSLWQGRDEQYF. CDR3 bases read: TGTGCCAGCAGCTTATGGCAGGGGCGCGACGAG.

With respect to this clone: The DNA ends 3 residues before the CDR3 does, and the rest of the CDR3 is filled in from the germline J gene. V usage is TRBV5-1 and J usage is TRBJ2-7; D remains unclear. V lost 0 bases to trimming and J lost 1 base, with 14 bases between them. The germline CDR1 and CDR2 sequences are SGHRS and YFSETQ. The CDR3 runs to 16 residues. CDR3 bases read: TGCGCCAGCAGCTTGGCCCCGACCCCGACATCCTACGAG. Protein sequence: CASSLAPTPTSYE. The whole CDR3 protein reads CASSLAPTPTSYEQYF.

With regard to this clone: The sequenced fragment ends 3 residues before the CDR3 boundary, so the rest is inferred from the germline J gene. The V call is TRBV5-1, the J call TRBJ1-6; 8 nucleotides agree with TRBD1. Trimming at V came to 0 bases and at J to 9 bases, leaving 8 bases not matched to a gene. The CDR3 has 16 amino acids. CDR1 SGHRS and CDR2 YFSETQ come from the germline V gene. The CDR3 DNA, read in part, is TGCGCCAGCAGCTTGGCCCTACAGGGGGTTTTTTCACCC. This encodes CASSLALQGVFSP. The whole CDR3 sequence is CASSLALQGVFSPLHF.

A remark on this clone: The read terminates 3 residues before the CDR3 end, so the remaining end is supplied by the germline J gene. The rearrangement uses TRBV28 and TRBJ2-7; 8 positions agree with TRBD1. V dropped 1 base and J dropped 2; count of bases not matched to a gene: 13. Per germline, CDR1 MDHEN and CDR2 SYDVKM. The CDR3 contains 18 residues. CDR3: CASSLYLFTRGQTYEQYF. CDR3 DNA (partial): TGTGCCAGCAGTTTATACCTCTTCACCAGGGGGCAGACCTACGAG.

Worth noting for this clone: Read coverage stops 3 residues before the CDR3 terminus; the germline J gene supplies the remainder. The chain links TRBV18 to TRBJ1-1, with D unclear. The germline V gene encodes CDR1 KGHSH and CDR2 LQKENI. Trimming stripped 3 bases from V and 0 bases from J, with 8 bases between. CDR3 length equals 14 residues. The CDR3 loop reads CASSPRALNTEAFF. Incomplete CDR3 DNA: TGTGCCAGCTCACCGAGGGCGCTGAACACTGAA.

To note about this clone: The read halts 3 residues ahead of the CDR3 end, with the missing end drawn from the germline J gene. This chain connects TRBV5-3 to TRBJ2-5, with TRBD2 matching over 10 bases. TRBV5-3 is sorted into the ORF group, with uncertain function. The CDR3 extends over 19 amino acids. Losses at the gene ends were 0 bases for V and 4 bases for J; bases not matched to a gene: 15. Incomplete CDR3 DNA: TGTGCCAGAAGCTTGGTAGCCGGGGTAGCGGGAGGTGATGGAGAGACC. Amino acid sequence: CARSLVAGVAGGDGET. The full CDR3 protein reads CARSLVAGVAGGDGETQYF.

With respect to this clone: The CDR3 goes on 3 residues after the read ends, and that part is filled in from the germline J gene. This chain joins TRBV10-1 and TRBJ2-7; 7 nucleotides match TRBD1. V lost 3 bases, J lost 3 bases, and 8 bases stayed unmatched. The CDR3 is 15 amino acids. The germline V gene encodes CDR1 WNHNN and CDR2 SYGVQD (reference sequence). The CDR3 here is CASSERDSDYYEQYF. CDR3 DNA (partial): TGCGCCAGCAGTGAACGGGACAGTGACTACTACGAG.

CDR3 residues: CASSLVGRVTQYF. The covered CDR3 bases are TGCGCCAGCAGCTTGGTCGGTAGGGTGACC. The gene calls are TRBV5-1 and TRBJ2-5; unclear D gene. The read halts 3 residues ahead of the CDR3 end, with the missing end drawn from the germline J gene. The CDR3 spans 13 residues. Trimming took 0 bases from V and 7 from J, leaving 10 bases between them. Per germline, CDR1 SGHRS and CDR2 YFSETQ.

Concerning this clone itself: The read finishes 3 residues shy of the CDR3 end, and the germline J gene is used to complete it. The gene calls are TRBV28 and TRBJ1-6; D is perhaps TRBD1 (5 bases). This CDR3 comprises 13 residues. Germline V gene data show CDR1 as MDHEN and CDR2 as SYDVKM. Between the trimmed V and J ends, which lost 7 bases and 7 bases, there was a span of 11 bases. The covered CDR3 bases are TGTGCCAGCACCTGGGGCAGAAATTCACCC. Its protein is CASTWGRNSP. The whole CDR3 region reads CASTWGRNSPLHF.

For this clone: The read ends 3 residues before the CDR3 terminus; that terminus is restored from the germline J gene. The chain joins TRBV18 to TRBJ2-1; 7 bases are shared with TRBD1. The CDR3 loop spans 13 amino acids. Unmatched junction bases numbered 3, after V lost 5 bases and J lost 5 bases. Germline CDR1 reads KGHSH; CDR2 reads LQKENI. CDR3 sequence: CASSIDRDNEQFF. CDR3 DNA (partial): TGTGCCAGCTCAATTGACAGGGACAATGAG. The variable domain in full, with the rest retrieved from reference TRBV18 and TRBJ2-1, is NAGVMQNPRHLVRRRGQEARLRCSPMKGHSHVYWYRQLPEEGLKFMVYLQKENIIDESGMPKERFSAEFPKEGPSILRIQQVVRGDSAAYFCASSIDRDNEQFFGPGTRLTVL.

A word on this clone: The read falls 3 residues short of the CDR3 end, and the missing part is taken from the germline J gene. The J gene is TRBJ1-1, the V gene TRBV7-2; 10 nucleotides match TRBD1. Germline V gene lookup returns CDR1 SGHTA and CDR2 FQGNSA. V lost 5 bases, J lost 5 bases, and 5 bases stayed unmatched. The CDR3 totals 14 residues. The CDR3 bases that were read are TGTGCCAGCAGCAGAGGACAGGGGGGTACTGAA. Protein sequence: CASSRGQGGTE. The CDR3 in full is CASSRGQGGTEAFF.